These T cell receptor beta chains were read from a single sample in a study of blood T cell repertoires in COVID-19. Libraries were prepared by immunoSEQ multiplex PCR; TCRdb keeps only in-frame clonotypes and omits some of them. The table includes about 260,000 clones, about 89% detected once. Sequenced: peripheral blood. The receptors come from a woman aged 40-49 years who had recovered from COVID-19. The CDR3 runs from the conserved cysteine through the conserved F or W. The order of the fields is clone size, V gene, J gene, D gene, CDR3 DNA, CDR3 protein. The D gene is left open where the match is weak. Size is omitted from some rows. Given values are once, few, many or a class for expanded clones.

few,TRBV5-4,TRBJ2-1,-,TGTGCCAGCAGCGCGGGGAATGAGCAGTTCTTC,CASSAGNEQFF
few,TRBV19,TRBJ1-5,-,TGTGCCAGTTCGCAGGGCGCTGGCAATCAGCCCCAGCATTTT,CASSQGAGNQPQHF
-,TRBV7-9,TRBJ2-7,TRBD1,TGTGCCAGCAGCCATTACGGTAGGACAGGAGCCTACGAGCAGTACTTC,CASSHYGRTGAYEQYF
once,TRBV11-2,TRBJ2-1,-,TGTGCCAGCACCTTAGGGGCTAGCCGTGATGAGCAGTTCTTC,CASTLGASRDEQFF
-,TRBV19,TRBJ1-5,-,TGTGCCAGTAGTATCCCATGGGGCTCTTACAATCAGCCCCAGCATTTT,CASSIPWGSYNQPQHF
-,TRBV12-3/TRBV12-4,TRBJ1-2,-,TGTGCCAGCACCCGAGGCAGTGGCCATGGCTACACCTTC,CASTRGSGHGYTF
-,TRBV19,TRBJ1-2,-,TGTGCCAGTTTCGGGGTTAACTATGGCTACACCTTC,CASFGVNYGYTF
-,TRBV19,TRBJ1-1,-,TGTGCCAGTAGTCCGGGACTTCGGGGCACTGAAGCTTTCTTT,CASSPGLRGTEAFF
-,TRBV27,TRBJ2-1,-,TGTGCCAGCAGTCGCTATGTATCGAGCTCCTACAATGAGCAGTTCTTC,CASSRYVSSSYNEQFF
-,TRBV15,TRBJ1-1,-,TGTGCCACCACGAGGACCAAACTCGGGGGACCCAACACTGAAGCTTTCTTT,CATTRTKLGGPNTEAFF
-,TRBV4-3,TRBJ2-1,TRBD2,TGCGCCAGCAGCCACGGGGACTATAGCGGGAGCTACAATGAGCAGTTCTTC,CASSHGDYSGSYNEQFF
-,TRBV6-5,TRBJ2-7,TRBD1,TGTGCCAGCAGTTCTTGGACAGGAACCTACGAGCAGTACTTC,CASSSWTGTYEQYF
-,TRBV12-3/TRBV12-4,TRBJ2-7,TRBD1,TGTGCCAGCAGTACCAGGGGGTACGAGCAGTACTTC,CASSTRGYEQYF
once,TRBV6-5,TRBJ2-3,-,TGTGCCAGCAGTTACGTTTCGGGGGATGCAGATACGCAGTATTTT,CASSYVSGDADTQYF
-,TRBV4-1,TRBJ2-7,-,TGCGCCAGCAGTCCGGACTCCTCCTACGAGCAGTACTTC,CASSPDSSYEQYF
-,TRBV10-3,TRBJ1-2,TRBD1,TGTGCCATCCTGGGACAGGGAGAGGTTGGCTACACCTTC,CAILGQGEVGYTF
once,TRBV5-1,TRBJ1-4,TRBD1,TGCGCCAGCAGCCTGGGACAGAACCCTGCAACTAATGAAAAACTGTTTTTT,CASSLGQNPATNEKLFF
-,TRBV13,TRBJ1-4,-,TGTGCCAGCAGCTTAGGAGCGCCCCGAGGGGAAAAACTGTTTTTT,CASSLGAPRGEKLFF
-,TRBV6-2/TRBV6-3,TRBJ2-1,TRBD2,TGTGCCAGCAGTTCGCGACTAGCGGGGGGGCATAATGAGCAGTTCTTC,CASSSRLAGGHNEQFF
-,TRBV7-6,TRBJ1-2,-,TGTGCCAGCAGCTTAGCCGAGGGCGGACCCGGGGGCTACACCTTC,CASSLAEGGPGGYTF
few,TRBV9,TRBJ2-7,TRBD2,TGTGCCAGCAGCGTGGGGGGACTAAACTACGAGCAGTACTTC,CASSVGGLNYEQYF
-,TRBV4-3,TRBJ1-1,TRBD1,TGCGCCAGCAGCCGACAGGGGATGAACACTGAAGCTTTCTTT,CASSRQGMNTEAFF
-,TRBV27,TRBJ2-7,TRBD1,TGTGCCAGCACCTCGGACAGGGACTCCTACGAGCAGTACTTC,CASTSDRDSYEQYF
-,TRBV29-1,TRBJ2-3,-,TGCAGCGTTGATCCATCCACAGATACGCAGTATTTT,CSVDPSTDTQYF
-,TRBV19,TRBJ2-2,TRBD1,TGTGCCAGTAAGCCCCCGGGACAGGGACTCACCGGGGAGCTGTTTTTT,CASKPPGQGLTGELFF
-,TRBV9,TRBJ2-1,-,TGTGCCAGCAGCGTAGTTTCCGGTAGCTCCTACAATGAGCAGTTCTTC,CASSVVSGSSYNEQFF
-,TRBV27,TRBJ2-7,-,TGTGCCAGCAGTTTCGCGTTCTCCTACGAGCAGTACTTC,CASSFAFSYEQYF
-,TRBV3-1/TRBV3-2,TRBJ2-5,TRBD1,TGTGCCAGCAGCCTCCTCCCGACAGGGGAAGAGACCCAGTACTTC,CASSLLPTGEETQYF
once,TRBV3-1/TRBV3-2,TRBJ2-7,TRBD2,TGTGCCAGCAGCCAAGAGCCTAGCGGGGGCTACGAGCAGTACTTC,CASSQEPSGGYEQYF
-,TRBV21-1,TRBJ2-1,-,TGTGCCAGCAGCAAAGGGACAGGGAGAAGCTATGAGCAGTTCTTC,CASSKGTGRSYEQFF
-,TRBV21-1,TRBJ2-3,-,TGTGCCAGCAGCCCCCGCGGGACTTTCACAGATACGCAGTATTTT,CASSPRGTFTDTQYF
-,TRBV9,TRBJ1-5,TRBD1,TGTGCCAGCAGCGCCTATGGGACAGGCAATCAGCCCCAGCATTTT,CASSAYGTGNQPQHF
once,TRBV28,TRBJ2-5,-,TGTGCCAGCAGTTCTGGACAGAACCAAGAGACCCAGTACTTC,CASSSGQNQETQYF
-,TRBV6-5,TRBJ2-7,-,TGTGCCAGCAGTTACACGACAGGTTTAAACGAGCAGTACTTC,CASSYTTGLNEQYF
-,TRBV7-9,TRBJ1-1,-,TGTGCCAGCAGCCTGATGAGATCGACAGATATGAACACTGAAGCTTTCTTT,CASSLMRSTDMNTEAFF
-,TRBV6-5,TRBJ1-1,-,TGTGCCAGCAGCACCCGGGGGGTGACTGAAGCTTTCTTT,CASSTRGVTEAFF
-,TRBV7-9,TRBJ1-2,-,TGTGCCAGCAGCTTAAGCGCGGGAACCGCGGGCTACACCTTC,CASSLSAGTAGYTF
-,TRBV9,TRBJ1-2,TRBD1,TGTGCCAGCAGCGCACCCGGGACAGGGTTATATGGCTACACCTTC,CASSAPGTGLYGYTF
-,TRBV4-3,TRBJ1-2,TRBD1,TGCGCCAGCAGCCAGGACAGGGGATATGGCTACACCTTC,CASSQDRGYGYTF
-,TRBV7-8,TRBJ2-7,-,TGTGCCAGCAGCCATGACCGGGCTACCCTCGCGGGCGAGCAGTACTTC,CASSHDRATLAGEQYF
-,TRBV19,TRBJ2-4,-,TGTGCCAGTAGTATCGCGGGCACCGGGGACATTCAGTACTTC,CASSIAGTGDIQYF
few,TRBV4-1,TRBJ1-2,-,TGCGCCAGCAGCCAAGAGGAGGTAGGCAACTATGGCTACACCTTC,CASSQEEVGNYGYTF
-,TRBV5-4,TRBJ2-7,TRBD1,TGTGCCAGCAGCCCCGGACAGGGGCAGTACTTC,CASSPGQGQYF
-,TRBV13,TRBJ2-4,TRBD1,TGTGCCAGCAGCTTAATGATGGGAGAACAGGGGGCCAAAAACATTCAGTACTTC,CASSLMMGEQGAKNIQYF
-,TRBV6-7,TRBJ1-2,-,TGTGCCAGCAGTTACTCGAGTGAGGTATATGGCTACACCTTC,CASSYSSEVYGYTF
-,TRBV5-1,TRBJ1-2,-,TGCGCCAGCAGTATTTCCTCGGACTATGGCTACACCTTC,CASSISSDYGYTF
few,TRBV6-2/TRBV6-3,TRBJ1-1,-,TGTGCCAGCAGTTACGAGGGGAACACTGAAGCTTTCTTT,CASSYEGNTEAFF
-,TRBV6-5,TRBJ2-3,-,TGTGCCAGCAGTTACGGTACTATCTTGAGCACAGATACGCAGTATTTT,CASSYGTILSTDTQYF
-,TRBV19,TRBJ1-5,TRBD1,TGTGCCAGTAGTCCTCGTGGACAGGAGGGAGATCAGCCCCAGCATTTT,CASSPRGQEGDQPQHF
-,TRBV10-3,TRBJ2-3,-,TGTGCCATCAGTGAGCTAGTGCCAGGGACTGAAGGGTTGGGAGATACGCAGTATTTT,CAISELVPGTEGLGDTQYF
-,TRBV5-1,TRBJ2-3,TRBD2,TGCGCCAGCAGCCCAGTGACTAGCGGGGGACCCACAGATACGCAGTATTTT,CASSPVTSGGPTDTQYF
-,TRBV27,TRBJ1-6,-,TGTGCCAGCAGTTTCGGGGCGGGGAGTAATTCACCCCTCCACTTT,CASSFGAGSNSPLHF
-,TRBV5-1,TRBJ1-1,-,TGCGCCAGCAGCTTGGCTGCGGACACTGAAGCTTTCTTT,CASSLAADTEAFF